A single sample is the source of the 31 T cell receptor beta chains below, sequenced in a study of CD8 T cells in ankylosing spondylitis. TCRdb redid the calling of the 5' RACE reads with MiXCR, one entry per CDR3 protein. The table includes 240,000 or so distinct CDR3 sequences, about 10% detected once. Sequences were obtained from blood, either unsorted or a sorted T cell fraction (not recorded which). These receptors came from a male donor with ankylosing spondylitis or in good health (not recorded which).

In its sample, this clonotype was seen many times. The chain uses TRBV20-1 and TRBJ2-5; D gene ambiguous. CDR3 length equals 13 residues. Germline V lookup: CDR1 DFQATT, CDR2 SNEGSKA (reference sequence). V was trimmed by 3 bases and J by 1 base, leaving 9 bases between them. The CDR3 is CSASTALQETQYF. CDR3 bases: TGCAGTGCTAGCACAGCTCTCCAAGAGACCCAGTACTTC.

This clonotype was seen ten or more times. The V and J genes are TRBV20-1 and TRBJ2-7; 12 nucleotides align to TRBD2. V shed 0 bases and J 2 bases; nucleotides not matched to a gene: 11. The CDR3 runs 18 residues. The germline gives CDR1 DFQATT, CDR2 SNEGSKA (reference sequence). CDR3 amino acids: CSARELLGTSGWAYEQYF. CDR3 nucleotide sequence: TGCAGTGCTAGAGAACTACTCGGGACTAGCGGGTGGGCCTACGAGCAGTACTTC.

This clonotype was recorded at least ten times. The chain employs TRBV5-5 and TRBJ2-3; 9 bases match TRBD2. This CDR3 is 16 amino acids long. Germline CDR1 reads SGHKS; CDR2 reads YYEKEE (reference sequence). The junction had 6 bases not matched to a gene; V was cut back by 1 base and J by 3 bases. CDR3 nucleotides: TGTGCCAGCAGCTTGACTAGCGGGTACCCGACAGATACGCAGTATTTT. Translating it yields CASSLTSGYPTDTQYF.

The rearrangement uses TRBV28 and TRBJ2-5; D is uncertain. The V and J ends lost 5 bases and 5 bases respectively, with 12 bases between them. CDR3 length: 13 residues. Per germline, CDR1 MDHEN and CDR2 SYDVKM. This chain's CDR3 is CASSPPSRETQYF. The CDR3 DNA reads as TGTGCCAGCAGTCCCCCTTCCAGGGAGACCCAGTACTTC.

The chain links TRBV6-1 to TRBJ1-6, with D possibly matching TRBD1 (6 bases). The ends were cut back, 1 base at V and 7 bases at J, with 17 bases in the middle. This CDR3 is built from 17 residues. CDR1 MNHNS and CDR2 SASEGT come from the germline V gene. For the CDR3, the DNA is TGTGCCAGCAGTGAAGGGTGGAAAAGGGGGGTAAATTCACCCCTCCACTTT. Amino acids: CASSEGWKRGVNSPLHF.

This chain uses TRBV9 with TRBJ2-5; D is perhaps TRBD1 (6 bases). V dropped 0 bases and J dropped 5 bases, with 14 bases sitting between them. There are 15 residues in the CDR3. Germline V gene data show CDR1 as SGDLS and CDR2 as YYNGEE. Here the CDR3 DNA reads TGTGCCAGCAGCGTAGACTGGGGGCTCGGGGAGACCCAGTACTTC. Amino acid sequence: CASSVDWGLGETQYF.

The sample holds a few counts of this clonotype. The rearrangement uses TRBV25-1 and TRBJ1-1; D not certain. V gave up 4 bases and J gave up 2 bases, with 14 bases separating them. CDR1 is MGHDK and CDR2 is SYGVNS in the germline V gene. The CDR3 length is 15 residues. CDR3 nucleotide sequence: TGTGCCAGCAGTGGACGCCGGACTGCCAACACTGAAGCTTTCTTT. This translates into CASSGRRTANTEAFF.

This chain joins TRBV5-1 and TRBJ2-3, with 10 bases aligning to TRBD2. CDR1 is SGHRS and CDR2 is YFSETQ in the germline V gene. This CDR3 is 16 amino acids long. V shed 1 base, J shed 3 bases, and the junction held 5 bases outside the gene matches. CDR3 nucleotides: TGCGCCAGCAGCTTGTGGCTAGCGGGAGAGACAGATACGCAGTATTTT. Protein sequence: CASSLWLAGETDTQYF.

The chain joins TRBV5-6 to TRBJ2-3; D unclear. Germline V gene data show CDR1 as SGHDT and CDR2 as YYEEEE. The ends were cut back, 0 bases at V and 5 bases at J, with 13 bases in the middle. The CDR3 length is 15 residues. The CDR3 DNA sequence: TGTGCCAGCAGCTTGGACACGGTCGTCCAAGATACGCAGTATTTT. This translates into CASSLDTVVQDTQYF.

This clonotype was counted a few times. The gene calls are TRBV10-3 and TRBJ1-5; possibly TRBD1 for D (5 bases). The CDR3 is 12 residues long. Germline V gene lookup returns CDR1 ENHRY and CDR2 SYGVKD. Trimming took 8 bases from V and 8 from J, leaving 13 bases between them. The CDR3 sequence is CAIGKGEEPQHF. The CDR3 coding sequence is TGTGCCATCGGTAAAGGGGAAGAGCCCCAGCATTTT.

In this sample, this clonotype turned up many times. The chain links TRBV5-1 to TRBJ1-4, with unresolved D. The CDR3 is made up of 16 amino acids. Trimming took off 0 bases at V and 4 bases at J, with 13 bases between the two ends. CDR1 and CDR2 from the germline V gene are SGHRS and YFSETQ. CDR3 DNA sequence: TGCGCCAGCAGCTTGGCGGTCCGGCAGCTTAATGAAAAACTGTTTTTT. Protein sequence: CASSLAVRQLNEKLFF.

The sample holds many counts of this clonotype. The rearrangement joins TRBV12-3 or TRBV12-4 to TRBJ2-1; TRBD2 agrees at 13 bases. The CDR3 is 17 residues long. V lost 6 bases, J lost 0 bases, and 5 bases stayed unmatched. CDR3 in DNA: TGTGCCAGCAGCAGGACTAGCGGGGGCAGCTCCTACAATGAGCAGTTCTTC. Translation gives CASSRTSGGSSYNEQFF.

The chain combines TRBV7-8 with TRBJ2-3, with D perhaps matching TRBD2 (6 bases). This CDR3 region has 12 residues. Trimming took off 6 bases at V and 6 bases at J, with 10 bases between the two ends. Germline V gene data show CDR1 as SGHVS and CDR2 as FQNEAQ. The DNA for the CDR3 is TGTGCCAGCAGGACTAGTGAGGATACGCAGTATTTT. This gives the protein CASRTSEDTQYF.

V is TRBV29-1 and J is TRBJ2-7; a weak D match, TRBD1 (6 bases). CDR1 SQVTM and CDR2 ANQGSEA come from the germline V gene. This CDR3 is built from 13 residues. The V end lost 6 bases, the J end lost 0 bases, and 12 bases lay between the germline ends. The CDR3 DNA follows: TGCAGCGTGGGGGCAGGTAGCTCCTACGAGCAGTACTTC. It codes for CSVGAGSSYEQYF.

This clonotype showed up many times. The chain couples TRBV7-9 to TRBJ2-7; D perhaps matches TRBD2 (6 bases). The CDR3 is 12 residues long. The germline V gene has CDR1 SEHNR and CDR2 FQNEAQ (reference sequence). V dropped 11 bases and J dropped 0 bases, with 11 bases sitting between them. CDR3 residues: CAAGGNSYEQYF. The CDR3 region has the DNA TGTGCCGCTGGAGGGAACTCCTACGAGCAGTACTTC. The variable domain in full, with the rest retrieved from reference TRBV7-9 and TRBJ2-7, is DTGVSQNPRHKITKRGQNVTFRCDPISEHNRLYWYRQTLGQGPEFLTYFQNEAQLEKSRLLSDRFSAERPKGSFSTLEIQRTEQGDSAMYLCAAGGNSYEQYFGPGTRLTVT.

The genes are TRBV5-1 and TRBJ2-5; 8 bases match TRBD2. The CDR3 is 16 amino acids. Trimming at V came to 4 bases and at J to 1 base, leaving 9 bases not matched to a gene. Germline V gene sequence: CDR1 SGHRS, CDR2 YFSETQ. CDR3: CASSNNRAGGQETQYF. The DNA of the CDR3 is TGCGCCAGCAGCAACAACAGGGCGGGGGGCCAAGAGACCCAGTACTTC.

This clonotype was seen repeatedly, ten times or more. The chain recombines TRBV10-3 with TRBJ1-1; 9 positions match TRBD1. The CDR3 spans 17 residues. Germline trimming cut 4 bases from V and 5 bases from J; bases unmatched to any gene: 14. Germline V gene lookup returns CDR1 ENHRY and CDR2 SYGVKD. CDR3 residues: CAISVFVDRGSRTEAFF. The CDR3 DNA reads as TGTGCCATCAGTGTGTTCGTGGACAGGGGATCGAGGACTGAAGCTTTCTTT.

At least ten counts were recorded for this clonotype. This chain joins TRBV5-1 and TRBJ2-2; 7 nucleotides match TRBD1. The CDR3 is 14 amino acids. Losses at the gene ends were 10 bases for V and 5 bases for J; bases not matched to a gene: 11. CDR1 is SGHRS and CDR2 is YFSETQ in the germline V gene. The CDR3 sequence: CAGGTGETTGELFF. CDR3 in DNA: TGCGCCGGCGGTACAGGGGAGACGACCGGGGAGCTGTTTTTT.

The genes are TRBV20-1 and TRBJ2-2; the D is unclear. This CDR3 contains 14 residues. The V and J ends lost 2 bases and 3 bases respectively, with 10 bases between them. Germline CDR1 reads DFQATT; CDR2 reads SNEGSKA (reference sequence). The CDR3 bases are TGCAGTGCTAGACCCCAGTTGGACACCGGGGAGCTGTTTTTT. It specifies CSARPQLDTGELFF.

Many counts were recorded for this clonotype. The J gene is TRBJ1-4, the V gene TRBV20-1; D uncertain. The V end lost 5 bases, the J end lost 8 bases, and 24 bases lay between the germline ends. CDR1 and CDR2 from the germline V gene are DFQATT and SNEGSKA (reference sequence). This CDR3 spans 16 amino acids. The CDR3 bases are TGCAGTGCTCCTGCAAGGGAACCGTCTGGTTTGGAAAAACTGTTTTTT. It yields the protein CSAPAREPSGLEKLFF.

This clonotype was seen ten or more times. The chain joins TRBV15 to TRBJ2-5; D gene ambiguous. CDR3 length: 13 amino acids. V gave up 3 bases and J gave up 5 bases, with 10 bases separating them. Germline CDR1 and CDR2: LNHNV and YYDKDF (reference sequence). As DNA, the CDR3 is TGTGCCACCAGCAGGTCGCCCCGGGAGACCCAGTACTTC. Its protein is CATSRSPRETQYF.

This clonotype has only a few counts. This chain uses TRBV29-1 with TRBJ2-6; D is uncertain. This CDR3 spans 13 amino acids. Between the trimmed V and J ends, which lost 4 bases and 4 bases, there was a span of 8 bases. Germline V gene data show CDR1 as SQVTM and CDR2 as ANQGSEA. In nucleotides, the CDR3 is TGCAGCGTTGGGTCAACGGGGGCCAACGTCCTGACTTTC. Translating gives CSVGSTGANVLTF.

The sample holds many counts of this clonotype. J is TRBJ1-2 and V is TRBV5-1; D gene unclear. Trimming pared 2 bases from V and 13 bases from J, leaving 33 bases between. Germline CDR1 reads SGHRS; CDR2 reads YFSETQ. The CDR3 contains 18 residues. The CDR3 loop is CASSFVSGPSPSLVSCTF. CDR3 sequence (DNA): TGCGCCAGCAGCTTCGTCTCAGGCCCGAGCCCCAGCTTGGTTAGCTGCACCTTC.

The V gene is TRBV12-3 or TRBV12-4, the J gene TRBJ2-1, with 8 positions matching TRBD2. The CDR3 spans 13 residues. The V and J ends lost 1 base and 10 bases, in that order; junction bases with no gene match: 3. The DNA of the CDR3 is TGTGCCAGCAGTTTAGGGCCTAGCGGGGAGCAGTTCTTC. Encoded protein: CASSLGPSGEQFF.

The chain carries TRBV29-1 and TRBJ1-1; D remains ambiguous. The CDR3 contains 12 residues. The germline V gene has CDR1 SQVTM and CDR2 ANQGSEA. V gave up 6 bases and J gave up 1 base, with 9 bases separating them. The CDR3 here is CSVSEGNTEAFF. The CDR3 DNA sequence: TGCAGCGTGTCCGAAGGGAACACTGAAGCTTTCTTT.

This clonotype was counted a few times. This chain joins TRBV3-1 and TRBJ1-2, with 8 bases aligning to TRBD1. CDR1 LGHDT and CDR2 YNNKEL come from the germline V gene (reference sequence). After removal of 4 bases from V and 4 bases from J, the junction contained 14 bases not matched to a gene. This CDR3 contains 17 residues. The CDR3 reads CASSPGQGGAAVYGYTF. The CDR3 DNA reads TGTGCCAGCAGCCCCGGACAGGGAGGCGCCGCAGTCTATGGCTACACCTTC.

This clonotype was counted at least ten times. The gene calls are TRBV5-1 and TRBJ2-1; 7 bases align to TRBD1. Germline V lookup: CDR1 SGHRS, CDR2 YFSETQ. The trim removed 3 bases at V and 2 bases at J, leaving 5 bases unmatched. The CDR3 contains 15 residues. CDR3 region: CASSSPGQTYNEQFF. DNA of the CDR3: TGCGCCAGCAGCTCACCGGGACAGACCTACAATGAGCAGTTCTTC.

Ten or more counts support this clonotype. The V call is TRBV12-3 or TRBV12-4, the J call TRBJ2-3; 7 bases align to TRBD1. This CDR3 is built from 13 residues. V shed 2 bases and J 8 bases; nucleotides not matched to a gene: 4. For the CDR3, the DNA is TGTGCCAGCAGTTTATTCGGACAGGCTACGCAGTATTTT. Protein product: CASSLFGQATQYF.

This clonotype showed up many times. The V gene is TRBV3-1, the J gene TRBJ2-2, with D perhaps matching TRBD1 or TRBD2 (5 bases each). The ends were cut back, 4 bases at V and 5 bases at J, with 14 bases in the middle. The length of the CDR3 is 15 residues. The germline V gene has CDR1 LGHDT and CDR2 YNNKEL (reference sequence). CDR3 loop: CASSPHGGVTGELFF. In nucleotides, the CDR3 is TGTGCCAGCAGCCCCCATGGGGGTGTTACCGGGGAGCTGTTTTTT. Combining the CDR3 with reference TRBV3-1 and TRBJ2-2 gives the whole variable domain DTAVSQTPKYLVTQMGNDKSIKCEQNLGHDTMYWYKQDSKKFLKIMFSYNNKELIINETVPNRFSPKSPDKAHLNLHINSLELGDSAVYFCASSPHGGVTGELFFGEGSRLTVL.

This clonotype was picked up many times. The rearrangement uses TRBV12-5 and TRBJ2-1; 7 bases align to TRBD1. The V segment lost 2 bases and the J segment 0 bases; nucleotides outside the gene matches: 4. The CDR3 sequence is 16 residues long. Germline assignment: CDR1 LGHNT and CDR2 FRNRAP. The CDR3 DNA sequence: TGTGCTAGTGGTTTGAGGCAGGGGGACTCCTACAATGAGCAGTTCTTC. Translated: CASGLRQGDSYNEQFF.

Many counts were recorded for this clonotype. The gene calls are TRBV4-1 and TRBJ2-7; D perhaps matches TRBD1 (5 bases). Germline CDR1 reads MGHRA; CDR2 reads YSYEKL. The CDR3 extends over 15 amino acids. V gave up 0 bases and J gave up 2 bases, with 11 bases separating them. In DNA, the CDR3 is TGCGCCAGCAGCCAAGAGCTGGACACAGCCTACGAGCAGTACTTC. It encodes CASSQELDTAYEQYF.